Only one count was recorded for the clone carrying this T cell receptor (beta chain). Antigen unknown. The source of the sample is a study of radiotherapy plus CTLA-4 blockade in lung cancer. The overall study: Of all patients, more than 15% responded objectively and roughly 31% showed disease control. Study-level points and caveats: TCR clones of tumor origin grew in blood after radiotherapy plus ipilimumab.

V lost 3 bases, J lost 6 bases, and 1 base stayed unmatched. In germline, CDR1 is KGHSH, CDR2 LQKENI. The CDR3 is 12 amino acids. Method: immunoSEQ multiplex PCR; TCRdb's copy keeps in-frame clones and lacks some. The data hold under 110,000 clones, with over 75% observed a single time. Material: peripheral blood, obtained from a patient treated with radiotherapy plus ipilimumab. The TCR sequence derives from a human donor with non-small cell lung cancer that progressed on radiotherapy plus ipilimumab. Some clones in this sample may be carry-over from other donors' samples. This chain uses TRBV18 with TRBJ1-1, with 7 positions matching TRBD1. This CDR3 reads CASSPGQPEAFF. CDR3 nucleotide sequence: TGTGCCAGCTCACCGGGACAGCCTGAAGCTTTCTTT.